Listed below are T cell receptor beta chains from one sample, sequenced in a study of blood T cell repertoires in COVID-19. Using immunoSEQ multiplex PCR, the repertoire was profiled, and TCRdb retains in-frame clones only, with some absent. The sample records 86,000 or so clones, 91% being singletons. Source material: peripheral blood. These receptors were obtained from a woman between 50 and 59 years old in a cohort sampled during active COVID-19. The CDR3 runs from the conserved cysteine through the conserved F or W. Fields, in order: CDR3 protein, CDR3 DNA, clone size, V gene, D gene, J gene. D genes are given only for firm matches. Clone size is shown for a subset of rows, as once, few, many or a class of expanded clone.

CDR3: CASSLVARIGSDTGELFF
DNA: TGTGCCAGCAGCTTAGTGGCCCGGATCGGGAGTGACACCGGGGAGCTGTTTTTT
size: .
V: TRBV7-9
D: .
J: TRBJ2-2

CDR3: CASSSLAGEAETQYF
DNA: TGTGCTAGCAGCTCCCTAGCGGGAGAGGCAGAGACCCAGTACTTC
size: .
V: TRBV7-7
D: TRBD2
J: TRBJ2-5

CDR3: CASSQGAGSYEQYF
DNA: TGTGCCAGCAGCCAAGGGGCAGGCTCCTACGAGCAGTACTTC
size: .
V: TRBV4-2
D: .
J: TRBJ2-7

CDR3: CASSPTGMYQETQYF
DNA: TGTGCCAGCAGCCCGACAGGAATGTACCAAGAGACCCAGTACTTC
size: .
V: TRBV14
D: .
J: TRBJ2-5

CDR3: CSVEGTARYEQYF
DNA: TGCAGCGTTGAAGGGACAGCGAGATACGAGCAGTACTTC
size: .
V: TRBV29-1
D: .
J: TRBJ2-7

CDR3: CASSSGLAGGPHEQYF
DNA: TGTGCCAGCAGCTCTGGACTAGCGGGAGGGCCCCACGAGCAGTACTTC
size: .
V: TRBV7-6
D: TRBD2
J: TRBJ2-7

CDR3: CASSFQASGNTIYF
DNA: TGTGCCAGCAGCTTCCAGGCCTCTGGAAACACCATATATTTT
size: .
V: TRBV5-4
D: .
J: TRBJ1-3

CDR3: CASTEAGGFETQYF
DNA: TGTGCCAGCACTGAGGCAGGGGGCTTCGAGACCCAGTACTTC
size: once
V: TRBV11-2
D: TRBD1
J: TRBJ2-5

CDR3: CARSSRAGNQPQHF
DNA: TGTGCCAGAAGCTCCAGGGCAGGGAATCAGCCCCAGCATTTT
size: .
V: TRBV5-3
D: .
J: TRBJ1-5

CDR3: CASSVDWGAPRQYF
DNA: TGTGCCAGCAGCGTTGACTGGGGAGCGCCACGGCAGTACTTC
size: .
V: TRBV11-2
D: .
J: TRBJ2-7

CDR3: CAISSIAGEVTDTQYF
DNA: TGTGCCATCAGTTCAATAGCGGGAGAGGTGACAGATACGCAGTATTTT
size: .
V: TRBV10-3
D: TRBD2
J: TRBJ2-3

CDR3: CAISALLAGAGTDTQYF
DNA: TGTGCCATCAGTGCCCTCCTAGCGGGAGCTGGCACAGATACGCAGTATTTT
size: .
V: TRBV10-3
D: TRBD2
J: TRBJ2-3

CDR3: CASSLRDRGESKLNYGYTF
DNA: TGTGCCAGCAGCCTCAGGGACAGGGGGGAGTCGAAACTTAACTATGGCTACACCTTC
size: once
V: TRBV7-9
D: TRBD1
J: TRBJ1-2

CDR3: CASSLARKGDGNTIYF
DNA: TGTGCCAGCAGCTTGGCCCGGAAGGGGGACGGAAACACCATATATTTT
size: .
V: TRBV7-9
D: .
J: TRBJ1-3

CDR3: CASSLGTSGGPAGELFF
DNA: TGTGCCAGCAGTTTAGGGACTAGCGGGGGGCCCGCCGGGGAGCTGTTTTTT
size: .
V: TRBV2
D: TRBD2
J: TRBJ2-2

CDR3: CASSLVQGDNSPLHF
DNA: TGCGCCAGCAGCTTGGTCCAGGGCGACAATTCACCCCTCCACTTT
size: .
V: TRBV5-1
D: .
J: TRBJ1-6

CDR3: CASSLSVLETQYF
DNA: TGTGCCAGCAGCTTATCAGTCCTAGAGACCCAGTACTTC
size: .
V: TRBV7-9
D: .
J: TRBJ2-5

CDR3: CASSIQGAEIYEQYF
DNA: TGTGCCAGTAGTATACAGGGTGCCGAGATCTACGAGCAGTACTTC
size: .
V: TRBV19
D: .
J: TRBJ2-7